This T cell receptor beta chain was recovered during a study of T cell repertoires in cytomegalovirus infection (dated by TCRdb to between 2017 and 2020). Broadly, across the study: The peptide stimulations were aimed at well-studied HLA-B-restricted epitopes as well as recently identified HLA-C-restricted CMV epitopes, whose presentation resists viral immunomodulation. Donor HLA type was relevant to the analysis, because carriage of CMV infection together with the matching HLA type was indicated by public TCR beta signatures.

Instrument used: Illumina HiSeq 1500. TCRdb reprocessing: public reads trimmed at Q25 with fastp, clones called with MiXCR, in-frame beta chains kept. For every CDR3 protein sequence, its rows merge into one entry that carries the most common genes and DNA. The sample table holds a few hundred thousand distinct CDR3 sequences, of which 20% to 25% were seen once. The ten largest make up about 21% of the sample. The V end gives up 1 base and the J end 2 bases, leaving 8 bases in the junction not matched to a gene. From a lookup of the germline V gene, CDR1 and CDR2 are SGHTA and FQGNSA. The CDR3 holds 16 amino acids from the cysteine to the phenylalanine. Only the CDR3 DNA is retained, 48 bases long and in frame from the first base. Comment on this clonotype: Its antigen is still unknown. Base quality data are lacking; no much larger clone is found one base away.

This sample's treatment or condition label indicates: in vitro stimulation with specific CMV peptide epitopes to enrich CMV-specific T cells. The paper's findings and limits, for the study overall: In both this cohort and an independent approximately 350-donor cohort, the cumulative frequency of public TCR beta family members distinguished carriers of CMV infection plus the relevant HLA type. The ex vivo response was dominated by HLA-C-restricted CMV-specific TCR beta clonotypes, and the single most frequent clonotype in two of eight donors was supplied by these HLA-C-restricted clonotypes.

This chain joins TRBV7-2 to TRBJ2-7, with 7 middle bases fitting TRBD2. The TCR comes from a human donor in good health (CMV status not recorded). Some clones in this sample may be carry-over from other donors' samples. Source: cultured PBMCs, taken from culture after CMV antigen stimulation. The bases read TGTGCCAGCAGCTTAGATGGGGGAGGGACCACCTACGAGCAGTACTTC. Translated, this is CASSLDGGGTTYEQYF.